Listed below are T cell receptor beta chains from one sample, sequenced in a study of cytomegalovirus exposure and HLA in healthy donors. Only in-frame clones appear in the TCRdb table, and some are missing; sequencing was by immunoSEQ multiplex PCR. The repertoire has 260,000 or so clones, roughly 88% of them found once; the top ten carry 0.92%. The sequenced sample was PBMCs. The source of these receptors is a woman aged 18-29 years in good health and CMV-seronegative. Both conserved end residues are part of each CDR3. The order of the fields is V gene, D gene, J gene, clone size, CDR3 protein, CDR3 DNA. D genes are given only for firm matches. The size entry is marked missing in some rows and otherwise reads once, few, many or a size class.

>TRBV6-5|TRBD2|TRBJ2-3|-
CASSKGLAPDTQYF
TGTGCCAGCAGTAAAGGACTAGCCCCAGATACGCAGTATTTT
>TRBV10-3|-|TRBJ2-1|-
CAISEPTSGGEFF
TGTGCCATCAGTGAGCCGACGAGCGGAGGCGAGTTCTTC
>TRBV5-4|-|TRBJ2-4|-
CASSFDIAKNIQYF
TGTGCCAGCAGCTTTGACATAGCCAAAAACATTCAGTACTTC
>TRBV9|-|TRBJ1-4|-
CASSVGVATNEKLFF
TGTGCCAGCAGCGTAGGAGTGGCAACTAATGAAAAACTGTTTTTT
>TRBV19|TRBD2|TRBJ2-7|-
CASSPGASGTYEQYF
TGTGCCAGTAGCCCGGGGGCTAGCGGGACCTACGAGCAGTACTTC
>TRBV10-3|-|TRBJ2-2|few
CAISAGPLGPGELFF
TGTGCCATCAGCGCGGGACCCCTAGGCCCCGGGGAGCTGTTTTTT
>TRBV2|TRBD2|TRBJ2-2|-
CASSSLSGTSGRTYSDGELFF
TGTGCCAGCAGCTCCTTAAGCGGGACTAGCGGGAGGACATACTCGGACGGGGAGCTGTTTTTT
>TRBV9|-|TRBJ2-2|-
CASSVVAGRMAGELFF
TGTGCCAGCAGCGTAGTGGCAGGGAGGATGGCCGGGGAGCTGTTTTTT
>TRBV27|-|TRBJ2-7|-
CASSAGLSSYEQYF
TGTGCCAGCAGTGCAGGCTTAAGCTCCTACGAGCAGTACTTC
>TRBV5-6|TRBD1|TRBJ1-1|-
CASSYRGGNTEAFF
TGTGCCAGCAGCTACAGGGGGGGGAACACTGAAGCTTTCTTT
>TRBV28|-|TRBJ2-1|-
CASRGLISSDEQFF
TGTGCCAGCAGGGGACTCATCTCGTCGGATGAGCAGTTCTTC
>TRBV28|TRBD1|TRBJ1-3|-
CATVRTGGSGNTIYF
TGTGCCACCGTTCGGACAGGGGGTTCTGGAAACACCATATATTTT
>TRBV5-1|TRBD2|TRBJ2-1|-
CASSLASREGRVF
TGCGCCAGCAGCTTGGCCAGTCGGGAGGGCCGGGTCTTC
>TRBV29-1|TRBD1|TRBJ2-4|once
CSVSYAGGLGNIQYF
TGCAGCGTCAGTTACGCAGGGGGCCTCGGAAACATTCAGTACTTC
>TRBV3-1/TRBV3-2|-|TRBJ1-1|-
CASSPNFFF
TGTGCCAGCAGCCCCAATTTTTTCTTT
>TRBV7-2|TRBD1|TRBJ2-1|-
CASSFEQGANNEQFF
TGTGCCAGCAGCTTTGAACAGGGGGCGAATAATGAGCAGTTCTTC
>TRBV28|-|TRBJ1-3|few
CASSFGGSGNTIYF
TGTGCCAGCAGTTTCGGAGGCTCTGGAAACACCATATATTTT
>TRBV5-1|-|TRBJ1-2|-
CASSSQQEQGYTF
TGCGCCAGCAGCTCCCAACAAGAACAGGGCTACACCTTC
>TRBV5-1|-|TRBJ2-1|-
CASRKYGSTSEQFF
TGCGCCAGCAGGAAATACGGGTCAACTAGTGAGCAGTTCTTC
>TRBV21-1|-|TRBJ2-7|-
CASRKVFRRLAVSFSYEQYF
TGTGCCAGCAGGAAAGTCTTCCGGAGACTAGCGGTTTCCTTCTCCTACGAGCAGTACTTC
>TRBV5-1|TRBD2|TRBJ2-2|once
CASSLAGTTSFSNTGELFF
TGCGCCAGCAGCTTGGCGGGGACTACTTCTTTTTCGAACACCGGGGAGCTGTTTTTT
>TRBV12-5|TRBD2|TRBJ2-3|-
CASGLVLLAGGDTQYF
TGTGCTAGTGGTTTGGTACTCCTAGCGGGAGGAGATACGCAGTATTTT
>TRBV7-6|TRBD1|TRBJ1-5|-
CASSSLAGGPQHF
TGTGCCAGCAGCTCGCTCGCAGGGGGACCCCAGCATTTT
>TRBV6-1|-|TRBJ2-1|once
CASSEGAAARRFF
TGTGCCAGCAGTGAAGGTGCCGCAGCGCGGCGGTTCTTC
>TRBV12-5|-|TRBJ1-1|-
CASGLPDTEAFF
TGTGCTAGTGGTTTGCCGGACACAGAAGCTTTCTTT
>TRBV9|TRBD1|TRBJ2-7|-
CASSVAPGQYQQYF
TGTGCCAGCAGCGTAGCACCGGGACAGTACCAGCAGTACTTC
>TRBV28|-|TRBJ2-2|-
CASTGLAGELFF
TGTGCCAGCACAGGGTTAGCCGGGGAGCTGTTTTTT
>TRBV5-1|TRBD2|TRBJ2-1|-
CASSDTSGRSGEQFF
TGCGCCAGCAGTGATACTAGCGGGAGGTCAGGCGAGCAGTTCTTC
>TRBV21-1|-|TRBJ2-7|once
CASRGATAGDLGEQYF
TGTGCCAGCAGAGGGGCCACAGCGGGAGATTTGGGCGAGCAGTACTTC
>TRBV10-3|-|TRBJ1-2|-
CAISESVKGDYTF
TGTGCCATCAGTGAGTCGGTGAAGGGAGATTACACCTTC